Described below is a single T cell receptor beta chain sequence and its context. Measured with immunoSEQ multiplex PCR; TCRdb has only the in-frame clones, and not every one. The sample has 25,000 to 30,000 clones, about 85% seen once; the top ten hold roughly 25%. These data come from a study of blood T cell repertoires in COVID-19. Sequenced sample: peripheral blood. This receptor was obtained from a human donor in a cohort sampled during active COVID-19.

Here the CDR3 reads CASSVGQGDEKLFF. The DNA of the CDR3 is TGTGCCAGCAGCGTAGGACAGGGGGATGAAAAACTGTTTTTT. V usage is TRBV9 and J usage is TRBJ1-4; 9 nucleotides align to TRBD1. There are 14 residues in the CDR3. V lost 0 bases, J lost 6 bases, and 0 bases stayed unmatched. Germline assignment: CDR1 SGDLS and CDR2 YYNGEE.